This TCR beta chain was observed in a study of beta chain features in type 1 diabetes. Turning to the study itself: Sorted cell examination encompassed 100 million to 110 million cells across all samples. Points from the study as a whole: Shortening that was moderate but significant affected the TCRB CDR3s of Type 1 diabetes patients in all four CD4+ subsets. Whether HLA type affects TCRB rearrangement stayed undetermined in the present work.

About 110 mL of blood, on average, came from one heparinised draw per donor. TCRB transcripts that were expressed got sequenced, as all of the isolated RNA had been reverse transcribed. Sequencing was performed with immunoSEQ multiplex PCR; in TCRdb, only in-frame clones are kept and a portion is missing. The table has about 650,000 clones, 9.5% to 15% seen once; the top ten hold 0.09% to 0.15%. Per the germline V gene, CDR1 is GTSNPN and CDR2 is SVGIG (reference sequence). V dropped 2 bases and J dropped 4 bases, with 12 bases sitting between them. This CDR3 contains 13 residues. Concerning this clone: The antigen is unknown.

This chain joins TRBV30 and TRBJ2-7, with D possibly matching TRBD2 (5 bases). This TCR came from a young man with type 1 diabetes. The sample taken for sequencing was naive CD4+ T cells from blood. The CDR3 DNA is TGTGCCTGGAGTCGTCTGGGAGATTACGAGCAGTACTTC. Its protein product is CAWSRLGDYEQYF.